What follows are 21 T cell receptor beta chains derived from one specimen sequenced in a study of cytomegalovirus exposure and HLA in healthy donors. Vbeta (60) and Jbeta (13) primers were used in the PCR. The method was immunoSEQ multiplex PCR; TCRdb's version includes in-frame clones alone and lacks a portion of them. Of about 78,000 clones in the sample, less than 85% were seen once. The sample was PBMCs. Receptors were obtained from a male donor in good health and CMV-seronegative.

This clone occurred once. The rearrangement uses TRBV19 and TRBJ2-2; maybe TRBD2 (5 bases). V lost 9 bases to trimming and J lost 7 bases, with 24 bases between them. The CDR3 sequence is 16 residues long. Germline lookup yields CDR1 LNHDA and CDR2 SQIVND (reference sequence). The CDR3 sequence is CARWERSWSQNGELFF. The DNA of the CDR3 is TGTGCCAGATGGGAGAGGAGTTGGTCGCAGAACGGGGAGCTGTTTTTT. The entire variable domain, with the rest obtained from reference TRBV19 and TRBJ2-2, is as follows: DGGITQSPKYLFRKEGQNVTLSCEQNLNHDAMYWYRQDPGQGLRLIYYSQIVNDFQKGDIAEGYSVSREKKESFPLTVTSAQKNPTAFYLCARWERSWSQNGELFFGEGSRLTVL.

This chain links TRBV11-2 with TRBJ2-3; unclear D gene. The germline CDR1 and CDR2 sequences are SGHAT and FQNNGV. CDR3 length: 15 residues. V lost 2 bases to trimming and J lost 0 bases, with 9 bases between them. CDR3 residues: CASSLNLASTDTQYF. CDR3 bases: TGTGCCAGCAGCTTAAATTTAGCTAGCACAGATACGCAGTATTTT.

Note on this clone: An end of the junction does not agree with germline; a read error may underlie this. This chain joins TRBV18 and TRBJ1-2, with TRBD1 identical over 9 bases. The V gene's germline CDR1 is KGHSH and CDR2 LQKENI. The CDR3 sequence is 13 residues long. CDR3 sequence reads: CASSRQGDYGYPF. Here the CDR3 DNA reads TGTGCCAGCTCCCGACAGGGGGACTATGGCTACCCCTTC.

This rearrangement joins TRBV4-2 to TRBJ2-7; 12 nucleotides agree with TRBD2. Germline V gene sequence: CDR1 LGHNA, CDR2 YNFKEQ. After removal of 0 bases from V and 5 bases from J, the junction contained 2 bases not matched to a gene. This CDR3 region has 15 residues. This CDR3 reads CASSQDRLAGDEQYF. CDR3 coding DNA: TGTGCCAGCAGCCAAGATCGACTAGCGGGAGACGAGCAGTACTTC.

Concerning this clone itself: Compared with germline, one end of the junction differs, possibly owing to a read error. The chain links TRBV10-3 to TRBJ1-2; 7 bases map to TRBD1. The CDR3 length is 14 residues. Germline CDR1 reads ENHRY; CDR2 reads SYGVKD. The CDR3 coding sequence is TGTGCCATCAGCCAGGGGGTAGCTAACTATGGCTACCCCTTC. Encoded protein: CAISQGVANYGYPF.

The chain carries TRBV7-8 and TRBJ1-1; D might be TRBD1 (5 bases). This CDR3 comprises 11 residues. CDR1 is SGHVS and CDR2 is FQNEAQ in the germline V gene. V was pared by 5 bases and J by 6 bases, with 7 bases between. The CDR3 spells CASSPGPEAFF. The CDR3 coding sequence is TGTGCCAGCAGCCCAGGGCCTGAAGCTTTCTTT.

The chain carries TRBV6-1 and TRBJ1-2; D gene uncertain. Trimming removed 5 bases from V and 0 bases from J, with 13 bases in between. Germline assignment: CDR1 MNHNS and CDR2 SASEGT. This CDR3 comprises 15 residues. This CDR3 is CASSPPGQTNYGYTF. The CDR3 bases are TGTGCCAGCAGTCCCCCGGGTCAGACTAACTATGGCTACACCTTC.

The DNA for the CDR3 is TGTGCCAGCTCACCATCGGTAGGCAGGATTTCCAATGAGCAGTTCTTC. This gives the protein CASSPSVGRISNEQFF. This chain connects TRBV18 to TRBJ2-1; the D is unclear. The CDR3 runs to 16 residues. The germline V gene encodes CDR1 KGHSH and CDR2 LQKENI. The V and J ends lost 2 bases and 6 bases respectively, with 17 bases between them.

The V and J genes are TRBV7-8 and TRBJ1-2; 7 bases agree with TRBD1. The trim removed 5 bases at V and 2 bases at J, leaving 5 bases unmatched. Germline V CDR1 and CDR2: SGHVS, FQNEAQ. The CDR3 is made up of 14 amino acids. The CDR3 sequence is CASSQTGSNYGYTF. The CDR3 coding sequence is TGTGCCAGCAGCCAGACAGGGTCAAACTATGGCTACACCTTC.

The V call is TRBV25-1, the J call TRBJ2-5, with a possible D match to TRBD1 (5 bases). Germline V lookup: CDR1 MGHDK, CDR2 SYGVNS. The V gene lost 4 bases and the J gene lost 1 base, with 7 bases spanning the gap. The CDR3 contains 13 residues. The CDR3 region is CASSVTAQETQYF. DNA for the CDR3: TGTGCCAGCAGTGTGACAGCCCAAGAGACCCAGTACTTC.

The CDR3 here is CASSSLEQETQYF. CDR3 nucleotides: TGCGCCAGCAGCTCCCTGGAGCAAGAGACCCAGTACTTC. V is TRBV5-1 and J is TRBJ2-5; D uncertain. Deletions cut 3 bases from V and 2 bases from J, with 8 bases between. The CDR3 contains 13 residues. Germline CDR1 reads SGHRS; CDR2 reads YFSETQ.

J is TRBJ2-3 and V is TRBV9, with D tentatively TRBD2 (6 bases). CDR1 is SGDLS, CDR2 YYNGEE, per germline. The V and J ends lost 3 bases and 2 bases respectively, with 13 bases between them. The CDR3 is made up of 15 amino acids. CDR3 coding DNA: TGTGCCAGCAGCGACAGCGGGTCTTACACAGATACGCAGTATTTT. Protein: CASSDSGSYTDTQYF.

This chain connects TRBV13 to TRBJ2-7; TRBD2 matches 13 bases. V lost 6 bases to trimming and J lost 2 bases; unmatched junction nucleotides: 10. Per germline, CDR1 PRHDT and CDR2 FYEKMQ (reference sequence). The CDR3 totals 17 residues. The CDR3 DNA sequence: TGTGCCAGCAGAGAAGGAGGACTAGCGGGGGTTACCTACGAGCAGTACTTC. Residues: CASREGGLAGVTYEQYF.

This sequence joins TRBV7-8 and TRBJ2-5; maybe TRBD1 (5 bases). Trimming took 5 bases from V and 0 from J, leaving 16 bases between them. Germline V gives CDR1 SGHVS, CDR2 FQNEAQ. The length of the CDR3 is 16 residues. Here the CDR3 reads CASSNSLQVNQETQYF. The CDR3 DNA reads TGTGCCAGCAGCAACTCCTTACAGGTGAACCAAGAGACCCAGTACTTC.

The V call is TRBV9, the J call TRBJ2-5; the match to TRBD2 covers 10 bases. V shed 3 bases and J 4 bases; nucleotides not matched to a gene: 12. Germline assignment: CDR1 SGDLS and CDR2 YYNGEE. The CDR3 runs to 17 residues. In DNA, the CDR3 is TGTGCCAGCAGCGCCAGAGGGAGCGGGGGGGCCTTAGAGACCCAGTACTTC. Translation: CASSARGSGGALETQYF. The whole variable domain, remainder taken from reference TRBV9 and TRBJ2-5, is DSGVTQTPKHLITATGQRVTLRCSPRSGDLSVYWYQQSLDQGLQFLIQYYNGEERAKGNILERFSAQQFPDLHSELNLSSLELGDSALYFCASSARGSGGALETQYFGPGTRLLVL.

This clone was detected a few times. The chain carries TRBV28 and TRBJ2-3; 7 nucleotides match TRBD1. Trimming took 6 bases from V and 3 from J; bases not matched to a gene: 12. Germline loops: CDR1 MDHEN, CDR2 SYDVKM. This CDR3 has 16 residues. This CDR3 reads CASSTTGAITTDTQYF. CDR3 coding DNA: TGTGCCAGCAGCACAACAGGGGCGATTACGACAGATACGCAGTATTTT.

This sequence joins TRBV19 and TRBJ2-1, with 8 bases lining up with TRBD2. Germline V gives CDR1 LNHDA, CDR2 SQIVND (reference sequence). V trimming: 4 bases; J trimming: 2 bases; junction bases outside the gene matches: 4. The CDR3 contains 15 residues. The CDR3 reads CASSSGGRAYNEQFF. The CDR3 DNA follows: TGTGCCAGTAGTAGCGGGGGGAGGGCCTACAATGAGCAGTTCTTC.

The chain is built from TRBV7-6 and TRBJ1-1; the D is unclear. Germline V gene lookup returns CDR1 SGHVS and CDR2 FNYEAQ. Trimming cost V 5 bases and J 4 bases, with 20 bases left between them. The CDR3 spans 16 residues. CDR3 sequence: CASSPTQQSMVTEAFF. DNA for the CDR3: TGTGCCAGCAGCCCCACCCAACAAAGTATGGTCACTGAAGCTTTCTTT. Combining the CDR3 with reference TRBV7-6 and TRBJ1-1 gives the whole variable domain GAGVSQSPRYKVTKRGQDVALRCDPISGHVSLYWYRQALGQGPEFLTYFNYEAQQDKSGLPNDRFSAERPEGSISTLTIQRTEQRDSAMYRCASSPTQQSMVTEAFFGQGTRLTVV.

This chain uses TRBV30 with TRBJ1-1, with D maybe TRBD1 (5 bases). Trimming removed 0 bases from V and 5 bases from J, with 13 bases in between. Germline assignment: CDR1 GTSNPN and CDR2 SVGIG (reference sequence). The CDR3 covers 14 residues. CDR3 amino acids: CAWSVLRVETEAFF. CDR3 nucleotide sequence: TGTGCCTGGAGTGTACTCAGGGTGGAGACTGAAGCTTTCTTT.

The chain couples TRBV27 to TRBJ1-5; perhaps TRBD1 as D (6 bases). V was trimmed by 1 base and J by 2 bases, leaving 9 bases between them. The CDR3 is 15 residues long. The germline CDR1 and CDR2 sequences are MNHEY and SMNVEV (reference sequence). CDR3 nucleotides: TGTGCCAGCAGTTTATACGGACAGCGCAATCAGCCCCAGCATTTT. It yields the protein CASSLYGQRNQPQHF.

The chain recombines TRBV28 with TRBJ1-5; D may be TRBD1 (5 bases). V dropped 2 bases and J dropped 7 bases, with 12 bases sitting between them. Germline CDR1 MDHEN, CDR2 SYDVKM. This CDR3 has 14 residues. The CDR3 sequence: CASSLEMAGQPQHF. CDR3 sequence (DNA): TGTGCCAGCAGTTTAGAAATGGCAGGGCAGCCCCAGCATTTT.